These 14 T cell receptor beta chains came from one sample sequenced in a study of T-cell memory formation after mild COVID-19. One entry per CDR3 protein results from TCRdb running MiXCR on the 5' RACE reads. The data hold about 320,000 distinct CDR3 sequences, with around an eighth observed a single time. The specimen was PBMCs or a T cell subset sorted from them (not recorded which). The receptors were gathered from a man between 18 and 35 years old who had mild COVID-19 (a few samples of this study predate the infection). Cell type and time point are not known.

The CDR3 loop reads CASKGVGYGYTF. The CDR3 DNA reads as TGTGCCAGCAAGGGTGTGGGCTATGGCTACACCTTC. V and J are TRBV7-2 and TRBJ1-2; D is undetermined. Trimming removed 7 bases at V and 4 bases at J, with 10 bases between. CDR1 and CDR2 (germline): SGHTA, FQGNSA. This CDR3 has 12 amino acids. Supplemented by reference TRBV7-2 and TRBJ1-2, the full variable domain reads GAGVSQSPSNKVTEKGKDVELRCDPISGHTALYWYRQSLGQGLEFLIYFQGNSAPDKSGLPSDRFSAERTGGSVSTLTIQRTQQEDSAVYLCASKGVGYGYTFGSGTRLTVV.

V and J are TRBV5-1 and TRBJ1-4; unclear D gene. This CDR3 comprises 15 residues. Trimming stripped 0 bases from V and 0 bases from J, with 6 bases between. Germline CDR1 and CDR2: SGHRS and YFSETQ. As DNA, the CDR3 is TGCGCCAGCAGCTTGGACGGAACAACTAATGAAAAACTGTTTTTT. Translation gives CASSLDGTTNEKLFF.

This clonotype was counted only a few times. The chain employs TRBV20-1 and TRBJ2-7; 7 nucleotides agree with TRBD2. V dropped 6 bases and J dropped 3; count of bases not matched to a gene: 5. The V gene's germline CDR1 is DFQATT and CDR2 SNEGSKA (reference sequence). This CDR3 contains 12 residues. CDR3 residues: CSARDYGYEQYF. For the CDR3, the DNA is TGCAGTGCCCGGGACTACGGCTACGAGCAGTACTTC.

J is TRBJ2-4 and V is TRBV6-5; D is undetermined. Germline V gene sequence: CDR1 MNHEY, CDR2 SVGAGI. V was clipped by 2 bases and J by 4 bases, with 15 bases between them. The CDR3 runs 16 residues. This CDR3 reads CASSYGEPGGKNIQYF. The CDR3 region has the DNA TGTGCCAGCAGTTACGGCGAACCCGGTGGGAAAAACATTCAGTACTTC.

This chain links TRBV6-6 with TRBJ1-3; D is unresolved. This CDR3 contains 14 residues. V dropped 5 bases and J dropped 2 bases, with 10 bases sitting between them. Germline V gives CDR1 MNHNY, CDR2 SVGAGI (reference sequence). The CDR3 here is CASSQRVTGNTIYF. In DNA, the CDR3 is TGTGCCAGCAGTCAGAGGGTAACTGGAAACACCATATATTTT.

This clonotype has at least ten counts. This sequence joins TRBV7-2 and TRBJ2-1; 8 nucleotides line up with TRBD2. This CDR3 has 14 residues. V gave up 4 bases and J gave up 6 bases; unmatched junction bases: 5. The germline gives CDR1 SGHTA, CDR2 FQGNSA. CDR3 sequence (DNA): TGTGCCAGCAGCTCCGCCGGGGGGGCCAATGAGCAGTTCTTC. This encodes CASSSAGGANEQFF.

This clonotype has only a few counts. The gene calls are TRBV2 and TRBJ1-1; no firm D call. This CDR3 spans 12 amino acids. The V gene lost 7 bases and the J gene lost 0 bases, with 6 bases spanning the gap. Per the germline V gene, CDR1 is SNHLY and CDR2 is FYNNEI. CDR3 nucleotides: TGTGCCAGCATTCACGTGAACACTGAAGCTTTCTTT. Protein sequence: CASIHVNTEAFF.

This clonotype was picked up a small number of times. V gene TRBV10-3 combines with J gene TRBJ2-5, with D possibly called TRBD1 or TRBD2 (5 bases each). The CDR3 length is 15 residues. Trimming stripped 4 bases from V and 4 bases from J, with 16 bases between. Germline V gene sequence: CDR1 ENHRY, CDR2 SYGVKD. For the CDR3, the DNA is TGTGCCATCAGTGGCTTCGGCAGGGCGGGAGAGACCCAGTACTTC. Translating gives CAISGFGRAGETQYF.

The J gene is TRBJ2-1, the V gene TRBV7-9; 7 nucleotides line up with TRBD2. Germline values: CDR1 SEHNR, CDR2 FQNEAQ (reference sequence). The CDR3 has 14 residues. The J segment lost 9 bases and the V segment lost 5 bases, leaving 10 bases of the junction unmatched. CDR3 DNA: TGTGCCAGCAGCCCACCGGCGGGAGAGGTTGAGCAGTTCTTC. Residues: CASSPPAGEVEQFF. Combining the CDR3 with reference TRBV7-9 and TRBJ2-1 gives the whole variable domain DTGVSQNPRHKITKRGQNVTFRCDPISEHNRLYWYRQTLGQGPEFLTYFQNEAQLEKSRLLSDRFSAERPKGSFSTLEIQRTEQGDSAMYLCASSPPAGEVEQFFGPGTRLTVL.

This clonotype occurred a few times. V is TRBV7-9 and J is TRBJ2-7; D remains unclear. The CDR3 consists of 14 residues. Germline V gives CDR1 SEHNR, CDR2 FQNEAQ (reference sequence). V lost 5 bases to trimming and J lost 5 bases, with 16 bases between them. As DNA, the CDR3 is TGTGCCAGCAGCCCCTCGGCAAGGGCACACGAGCAGTACGTC. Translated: CASSPSARAHEQYV.

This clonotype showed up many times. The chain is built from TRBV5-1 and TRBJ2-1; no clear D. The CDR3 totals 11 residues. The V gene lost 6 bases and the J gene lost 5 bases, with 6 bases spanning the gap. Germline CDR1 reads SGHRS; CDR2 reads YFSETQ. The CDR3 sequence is CASIANNEQFF. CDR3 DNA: TGCGCCAGCATTGCCAACAATGAGCAGTTCTTC.

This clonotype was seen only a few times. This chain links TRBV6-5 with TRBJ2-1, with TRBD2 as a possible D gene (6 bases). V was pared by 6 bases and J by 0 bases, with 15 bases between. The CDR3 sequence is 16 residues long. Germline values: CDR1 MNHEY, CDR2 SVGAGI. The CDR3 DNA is TGTGCCAGCAGCTCCCTTAGCGGTGGCTCCTACAATGAGCAGTTCTTC. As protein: CASSSLSGGSYNEQFF.

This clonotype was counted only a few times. The CDR3 protein is CASSEPQGAANEQFF. The CDR3, as DNA: TGTGCCAGCAGTGAGCCACAGGGGGCGGCTAATGAGCAGTTCTTC. The V call is TRBV6-2 or TRBV6-3, the J call TRBJ2-1; the match to TRBD1 covers 9 bases. The J segment lost 7 bases and the V segment lost 5 bases, leaving 9 bases of the junction unmatched. Germline V gene lookup returns CDR1 MNHEY and CDR2 SVGEGT. The CDR3 has 15 residues.

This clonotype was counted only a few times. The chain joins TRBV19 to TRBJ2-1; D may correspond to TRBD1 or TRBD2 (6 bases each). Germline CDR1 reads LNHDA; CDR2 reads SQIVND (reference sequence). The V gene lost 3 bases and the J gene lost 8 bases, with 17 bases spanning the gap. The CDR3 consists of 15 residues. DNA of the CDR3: TGTGCCAGTAGTATTTCGGGGGCTCCTTGGGATGAGCAGTTCTTC. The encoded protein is CASSISGAPWDEQFF.